The T cell receptor beta chain under discussion was sequenced for a study of cytomegalovirus exposure and HLA in healthy donors. PCR was performed using 60 Vbeta and 13 Jbeta primers. Sequenced by immunoSEQ multiplex PCR; TCRdb stores in-frame clones only, minus some. This table has 190,000 or so clones, about 81% appearing once. Concerning this clone itself: Its antigen is unidentified.

General study points: In a later analysis, across HLA loci, associated TCR counts were highest for DRB1, lowest for HLA-C. In a later analysis, donors in an Asian-associated ancestry cluster reportedly had fewer N-insertions in productive TCRs than the cohort mean. It was shown in a later analysis that HLA-associated TCR beta chains were more clonally expanded than other, equally common chains.

After removal of 2 bases from V and 3 bases from J, the junction contained 7 bases not matched to a gene. This CDR3 is 19 amino acids long. Germline V CDR1 and CDR2: SGHAT, FQNNGV. This TCR was recovered from a woman aged 45-65 years in good health and CMV-seropositive. The specimen was PBMCs. The rearrangement links TRBV11-2 to TRBJ2-6, with 13 bases identical to TRBD2. The chain's CDR3 is CASSLKGTSGIGGANVLTF. DNA for the CDR3: TGTGCCAGCAGCTTAAAAGGGACTAGCGGGATAGGTGGGGCCAACGTCCTGACTTTC.